This entry concerns a single T cell receptor (beta chain). Its antigen is as yet unknown. This sample includes further DNA sequences coding for the same CDR3. The treatment is: about 20 received Ad26.COV2.S at low or high dose, single or two shots; five or six received placebo; per-sample allocation not given. Day 63 after the first vaccine or placebo injection was the time point for sampling. TCRdb's copy holds only in-frame clones and misses some; the assay was immunoSEQ multiplex PCR. The table has about 350,000 clones, around 88% seen once. The data are from a study of Ad26.COV2.S vaccination and SARS-CoV-2 variants. Notes on the study in general: Post-vaccination breadth of spike-specific CD8+ and CD4+ T cell responses was reportedly substantial. Vaccinees showed greater spike-specific TCR breadth than placebo recipients.

The V end lost 6 bases, the J end lost 8 bases, and 7 bases lay between the germline ends. The length of the CDR3 is 10 residues. In germline, CDR1 is MDHEN, CDR2 SYDVKM. Sequenced material: peripheral blood, taken in a trial of Ad26.COV2.S vaccine versus placebo. This sequence was found in a person aged 18-60 years who received the Ad26.COV2.S COVID-19 vaccine or a placebo. The chain employs TRBV28 and TRBJ1-2, with no clear D. The CDR3 bases are TGTGCCAGCAGGGGTGTGGGCTACACCTTC. Its protein product is CASRGVGYTF.